These T cell receptor beta chains were read from a single sample in a study of CD8 T cells in ankylosing spondylitis. TCRdb re-analysed the 5' RACE reads in MiXCR, keeping a single row per CDR3 protein. The table has about 220,000 distinct CDR3 sequences, around 24% seen once. Sample: blood, either unsorted or a sorted T cell fraction (not recorded which). These receptors were collected from a male donor with ankylosing spondylitis or in good health (not recorded which). CDR3s include the opening cysteine and the closing phenylalanine or tryptophan. The order of the fields is J gene, D gene, clone size, V gene, CDR3 DNA, CDR3 protein. The D gene is left open where the match is weak. Clone size is not always given. Where it is, it says once, few, many or a class for expanded clones.

>TRBJ2-2|NA|NA|TRBV7-9
TGTGCCAGCAGCTTAGATGGGGCATCCGGGGAGCTGTTTTTT
CASSLDGASGELFF
>TRBJ2-5|NA|many|TRBV7-2
TGTGCCAGCAGTTACGGGGCTAGCGCGTACTTC
CASSYGASAYF
>TRBJ2-3|TRBD2|few|TRBV5-5
TGTGCCAGCAGCTTTTATTGGGGGGGGGGCACAGATACGCAGTATTTT
CASSFYWGGGTDTQYF
>TRBJ2-4|TRBD2|NA|TRBV7-3
TGTGCCAGCAGCCCCCGTGGGAGGGTTGACATTCAGTACTTC
CASSPRGRVDIQYF
>TRBJ2-5|TRBD2|NA|TRBV6-1
TGTGCCAGCGCCACAAGGACTAGCGGGAGACAAGAGACCCAGTACTTC
CASATRTSGRQETQYF
>TRBJ1-6|NA|few|TRBV20-1
TGCAGTGCTAGAGATTGGAACACCAACTCCTATAATTCACCCCTCCACTTT
CSARDWNTNSYNSPLHF
>TRBJ2-3|TRBD1|many|TRBV6-5
TGTGCCAGCAGTTACGGGGACAGGGGGCTTAGCACAGATACGCAGTATTTT
CASSYGDRGLSTDTQYF
>TRBJ2-7|NA|many|TRBV9
TGTGCCAGCAGCTTTAAAACCGGCGGGTCAGGCTACGAGCAGTACTTC
CASSFKTGGSGYEQYF
>TRBJ2-5|NA|NA|TRBV20-1
TGCAGTGCCGGCCGGCTGCAAGAGACCCAGTACTTC
CSAGRLQETQYF
>TRBJ2-7|TRBD1|NA|TRBV5-1
TGCGCCAGCAGCTTAGGACAGGACGAGCAGTACTTC
CASSLGQDEQYF
>TRBJ1-1|NA|many|TRBV10-3
TGTGCCATCAGTGAGCGGGGTCGGGATGGCACTGAAGCTTTCTTT
CAISERGRDGTEAFF
>TRBJ2-3|TRBD2|NA|TRBV7-6
TGTGCCAGCAGCTCCAGAGCGGGAGGCACAGATACGCAGTATTTT
CASSSRAGGTDTQYF
>TRBJ2-7|TRBD1|NA|TRBV27
TGTGCCAGCAGTCGTACAGGGGGCGTTACTTACGAGCAGTACTTC
CASSRTGGVTYEQYF
>TRBJ2-2|TRBD1|many|TRBV25-1
TGTGCCAGCAGTTCACCTCCGGGACAGGGGTTACGGAGCACCGGGGAGCTGTTTTTT
CASSSPPGQGLRSTGELFF
>TRBJ2-3|NA|many|TRBV15
TGTGCCACCAGCAAATCTTCAGATACGCAGTATTTT
CATSKSSDTQYF
>TRBJ2-7|NA|once|TRBV5-1
TGCGCCAGCAGCTTGGTAAGTAACGGAGCCTACGAGCAGTACTTC
CASSLVSNGAYEQYF
>TRBJ2-7|NA|many|TRBV6-1
TGTGCCAGCAGTGAAGTAGGACCGTACGAGCAGTACTTC
CASSEVGPYEQYF
>TRBJ2-7|NA|many|TRBV4-2
TGTGCCAGCAGTCCCGGGACTTACAGCTCCTACGAGCAGTACTTC
CASSPGTYSSYEQYF
>TRBJ1-1|NA|NA|TRBV29-1
TGCAGCGTTGAAGGGTTAAAGGTCACTGAAGCTTTCTTT
CSVEGLKVTEAFF
>TRBJ2-5|NA|few|TRBV5-1
TGCGCCAGCAGCCCTTGGGTCGGTCCTCAAGAGACCCAGTACTTC
CASSPWVGPQETQYF
>TRBJ2-3|NA|NA|TRBV20-1
TGCAGTGCCTCGCGCGTTGGGGATACGCAGTATTTT
CSASRVGDTQYF
>TRBJ1-1|NA|many|TRBV2
TGTGCCAGCAGCCCCCGGGTCCTGAACACTGAAGCTTTCTTT
CASSPRVLNTEAFF
>TRBJ2-5|NA|NA|TRBV27
TGTGCCAGCAGTTCCAGGGTGGGGGACGGACAAGAGACCCAGTACTTC
CASSSRVGDGQETQYF
>TRBJ2-1|NA|NA|TRBV6-5
TGTGCCAGCAGTCACCAAGGATCTAACAATGAGCAGTTCTTC
CASSHQGSNNEQFF
>TRBJ2-7|NA|few|TRBV9
TGTGCCAGCAGCGTCGAAGGACAGACGTCCTACGAGCAGTACTTC
CASSVEGQTSYEQYF
>TRBJ2-5|NA|NA|TRBV6-5
TGTGCCAGCAGTTACCCATCGAGGGGTGAGACCCAGTACTTC
CASSYPSRGETQYF
>TRBJ2-1|NA|NA|TRBV20-1
TGCAGTGCTAGCAAGACTTCAAGCCAGTACAATGAGCAGTTCTTC
CSASKTSSQYNEQFF
>TRBJ2-5|NA|few|TRBV20-1
TGCAGTGCTATTGGGTACGGGGAGACCCAGTACTTC
CSAIGYGETQYF
>TRBJ2-3|TRBD1|few|TRBV27
TGTGCCAGCAACCAACAGGGGGTAGTTGCGCAGTATTTT
CASNQQGVVAQYF
>TRBJ1-1|NA|NA|TRBV29-1
TGCAGCGTTGAAGCTTTGTACACTGAAGCTTTCTTT
CSVEALYTEAFF
>TRBJ1-3|TRBD1|many|TRBV20-1
TGCAGTGCTAGAGATTTAACGGGACAGTATTTT
CSARDLTGQYF
>TRBJ2-1|TRBD2|many|TRBV24-1
TGTGCCACCAGTGAACGGACTAGCGGGAAAAGCTCCTACAATGAGCAGTTCTTC
CATSERTSGKSSYNEQFF
>TRBJ2-5|TRBD2|NA|TRBV3-1
TGTGCCAGCAGCCAAGATCTTCCTAGCGGGACATCCCTGTACTTC
CASSQDLPSGTSLYF
>TRBJ1-2|NA|many|TRBV9
TGTGCCAGCAGCGAGGGGTTAGGCAACTATGGCTACACCTTC
CASSEGLGNYGYTF
>TRBJ2-3|NA|once|TRBV5-4
TGTGCCAGCAGCTTCAAGACGGCCTACACAGATACGCAGTATTTT
CASSFKTAYTDTQYF
>TRBJ1-5|TRBD1|many|TRBV28
TGTGCCAGCAATACAGGGGGCTGGCAGCCCCAGCATTTT
CASNTGGWQPQHF
>TRBJ2-1|TRBD2|few|TRBV6-5
TGTGCCAGCAGTTACTCGAATCAAGCGGGAGGCTCGCAGTTCTTC
CASSYSNQAGGSQFF
>TRBJ2-1|TRBD2|many|TRBV5-1
TGCGCCAGCAGCTTGGGACTAGCGGGATTCAATGAGCAGTTCTTC
CASSLGLAGFNEQFF
>TRBJ1-2|NA|NA|TRBV6-5
TGTGCCAGCAGTTACAGGAGACGAAACTATGGCTACACCTTC
CASSYRRRNYGYTF
>TRBJ2-3|TRBD1|many|TRBV7-2
TGTGCCAGCAGCTCCGGACGGGACAGGGGGTTTGATACGCAGTATTTT
CASSSGRDRGFDTQYF
>TRBJ2-1|NA|many|TRBV5-1
TGCGCCAGCAGCTTGGCTCAGGGTTACAATGAGCAGTTCTTC
CASSLAQGYNEQFF
>TRBJ2-7|NA|once|TRBV18
TGTGCCAGCTCACCTAGGGACGAAACCGAGCAGTACTTC
CASSPRDETEQYF
>TRBJ2-7|NA|few|TRBV20-1
TGCAGTGCTTGGGACTGGGACTACGAGCAGTACTTC
CSAWDWDYEQYF
>TRBJ1-5|NA|NA|TRBV29-1
TGCAGCGTTGAGGTGGATAGCAATCAGCCCCAGCATTTT
CSVEVDSNQPQHF
>TRBJ1-1|NA|many|TRBV5-5
TGTGCCAGCAGCGCGACAGGTTTAACTGAAGCTTTCTTT
CASSATGLTEAFF
>TRBJ1-4|NA|NA|TRBV20-1
TGCAGTGCTAGAGATCTTCCGGGCAGGCGAAATGAAAAACTGTTTTTT
CSARDLPGRRNEKLFF
>TRBJ1-2|NA|many|TRBV10-2
TGCGCCAGCAATAAAGACAGCTATGGCTACACCTTC
CASNKDSYGYTF
>TRBJ2-1|NA|few|TRBV7-2
TGTGCCAGCAGCTTAGGGGTAGTGCAGGAGCAGTTCTTC
CASSLGVVQEQFF
>TRBJ2-5|TRBD2|many|TRBV19
TGTGCCAGTGGGGGTCCGCGGGAGTCCCAAGAGACCCAGTACTTC
CASGGPRESQETQYF
>TRBJ2-7|TRBD1|NA|TRBV12-3/TRBV12-4
TGTGCCAGCAGTTTAGAGGGACAGGGGGTGGTTCGGTACTTC
CASSLEGQGVVRYF
>TRBJ2-7|TRBD2|many|TRBV6-1
TGTGCCAGCGGGACTAGCGGGAGGGCCCACGAGCAGTACTTC
CASGTSGRAHEQYF
>TRBJ1-5|NA|many|TRBV6-6
TGTGCCAGCAGCCAGGGGCCCAATCAGCCCCAGCATTTT
CASSQGPNQPQHF
>TRBJ2-5|TRBD1|NA|TRBV20-1
TGCAGTGCTAGGCACGACAGGGGGGAGACCCAGTACTTC
CSARHDRGETQYF